These T cell receptor beta chains were read from a single sample in a study of a mutant IDH1 vaccine in newly diagnosed glioma. Their specific antigens are unknown. This table comes from immunoSEQ multiplex PCR, and its TCRdb copy is limited to in-frame clones, with some not included. The table shows tens of thousands of clones, with roughly 85% occurring only once. Sequencing was performed on PBMCs, taken from a glioma patient whose treatment included an IDH1 peptide vaccine. The receptors shown here come from a man aged 25 to 40 with glioma. Some clones in this sample may be carry-over from other donors' samples. Both conserved end residues are part of each CDR3. Fields, in order: D gene, J gene, V gene, CDR3 protein. A D gene is named only where the DNA matches it firmly.

NA TRBJ1-2 TRBV2 CASSEHGLRGNYGYTF
NA TRBJ2-2 TRBV27 CASSNTGELFF
NA TRBJ1-4 TRBV19 CASSIRGEKLFF
NA TRBJ1-1 TRBV7-2 CASSFLNTEAFF
NA TRBJ2-3 TRBV7-9 CASSLVEGKGTDTQYF
TRBD2 TRBJ2-7 TRBV13 CASSPTGTSDSYEQYF
TRBD1 TRBJ1-6 TRBV5-4 CASSYGTEASPLHF
NA TRBJ1-5 TRBV18 CASSEFQGNNQPQHF
NA TRBJ2-7 TRBV6-1 CASSVLVGYEQYF
NA TRBJ2-1 TRBV7-3 CASSPMGTTGGNEQFF
TRBD2 TRBJ2-5 TRBV13 CASSASGGAFETQYF
TRBD1 TRBJ1-3 TRBV11-2 CASSIGQGSIYF
TRBD2 TRBJ2-5 TRBV9 CASSVGVAGGGQETQYF
NA TRBJ2-5 TRBV4-2 CASSQGFQETQYF